Listed below are T cell receptor beta chains from one sample, sequenced in a study of tumor-infiltrating lymphocytes in primary liver carcinoma. MiXCR, run by TCRdb on the multiplex PCR reads, gives a single entry per CDR3 protein. The table has about 59,000 distinct CDR3 sequences, approximately 70% seen once. The sequencing input was liver tumor tissue from sampling region 2. The source is a man aged 35 to 55 with primary liver carcinoma and hepatitis B virus infection. The CDR3 runs from the conserved cysteine through the conserved F or W. D genes are given only for firm matches. Clone size, where shown, is once, few, many, or a class for clones that have expanded.

size | J | D | V | DNA | CDR3
NA | TRBJ2-3 | TRBD2 | TRBV29-1 | TGCAGCGTTGAAGGCCCGGGGGGTACGCAGTATTTT | CSVEGPGGTQYF
NA | TRBJ2-5 | NA | TRBV6-1 | TGTGCCAGCAGTGAAACTCTAGCTGGAGGAGGGGAGACCCAGTACTTC | CASSETLAGGGETQYF
NA | TRBJ2-1 | NA | TRBV11-1 | TGTGACAGCAGCGAGAGACCGGGAGTGACCCAGTTCTTC | CDSSERPGVTQFF
NA | TRBJ2-1 | NA | TRBV6-1 | TGTGCCAGCAGGCCGAGTTTTGACAGGACCAATGAGCAGCTCTTC | CASRPSFDRTNEQLF
NA | TRBJ2-3 | NA | TRBV29-1 | TGTAGCGTCTGGACGGGGGGCGGAGATACGCAGTATTTT | CSVWTGGGDTQYF
NA | TRBJ2-3 | NA | TRBV29-1 | TGTAGCGTTGGGCAGTGGGGCGATACGCAGTATTTT | CSVGQWGDTQYF
NA | TRBJ2-2 | TRBD1 | TRBV9 | TGTGCCAGCAGCAACCCCCGACAGGGAAACACCGGGGAGCTGTTTTTT | CASSNPRQGNTGELFF
NA | TRBJ2-7 | TRBD1 | TRBV12-3/TRBV12-4 | TGTGCCAGCAGTACGGGGACAGGGGAGTCGTACGAGCAGTACTTC | CASSTGTGESYEQYF
NA | TRBJ1-5 | TRBD1 | TRBV12-3/TRBV12-4 | TGTGCTAGTAACAGGGGGGTTAGCAATCAGCCATGGCATTTT | CASNRGVSNQPWHF
NA | TRBJ2-7 | NA | TRBV20-1 | TGCAGTGCTATAGGGGCGGTATACGAGCAGTACTTC | CSAIGAVYEQYF
few | TRBJ1-2 | NA | TRBV29-1 | TGCAGCGTTGGGGCACCAACAGGAACTCAAGCGGCTGACTATGGCTACACCTTC | CSVGAPTGTQAADYGYTF
NA | TRBJ2-1 | NA | TRBV4-3 | TGCGCTAACAGCCAAGAGTCGCAGCAGAATGAGCAGTTCTTC | CANSQESQQNEQFF
NA | TRBJ2-1 | TRBD2 | TRBV14 | TGTGCCAGCGGTCAGGGACTAGCGCGAAATGAGCAGTTCTTC | CASGQGLARNEQFF
NA | TRBJ2-7 | NA | TRBV6-5 | TGTACCTCCCACTCCGGGGGCGCGTACGAGCAGTACTTC | CTSHSGGAYEQYF
NA | TRBJ2-7 | TRBD1 | TRBV29-1 | TGCAGCGTCACCGGGACAGGGTTCAACGAGCAGTACTTC | CSVTGTGFNEQYF
once | TRBJ2-2 | TRBD2 | TRBV6-5 | TGTGCCAGCAGATCGATCCTCGGGACTAACGGGAGAGGTGGGAAGCTGTTTTTT | CASRSILGTNGRGGKLFF
once | TRBJ2-1 | TRBD2 | TRBV6-1 | TGTGCTAGTAGTAAGGGACTAGCGGGAGTCTACAATGAGCAGTTCTTC | CASSKGLAGVYNEQFF
NA | TRBJ2-2 | NA | TRBV10-3 | TGCGCCATCGGTGAGCAGGACGACACCGGGGAGCTGTTTTTT | CAIGEQDDTGELFF
once | TRBJ1-6 | NA | TRBV28 | TGTGCCAGCAGCCACGGGTCTCCCAATAATCCACCCCTCCACTTT | CASSHGSPNNPPLHF
NA | TRBJ1-4 | NA | TRBV11-2 | TGTGCCAGCAGCAAAACTCCGGGAGGTACAATTGAAAAACTGTTTTTT | CASSKTPGGTIEKLFF
NA | TRBJ2-2 | TRBD2 | TRBV12-3/TRBV12-4 | TGTGCTAGCAGACCCCCGGGACTAGTCGTGAACACCGGGGAGCTGTTTTTT | CASRPPGLVVNTGELFF
few | TRBJ2-3 | TRBD2 | TRBV30 | TGTGCCTGGAGTAAGACTAGCGGGAGATCAGATACGCAGTATTTT | CAWSKTSGRSDTQYF
NA | TRBJ2-1 | TRBD1 | TRBV5-5 | TGTGCCTGCAGCCATGGACAGGGTTCCTACAATGAGCAGTTCTTT | CACSHGQGSYNEQFF
NA | TRBJ1-1 | NA | TRBV29-1 | TGCGGCGTTCGACGGGGCGCGACTGAAGCTTTCTTT | CGVRRGATEAFF
NA | TRBJ1-6 | TRBD1 | TRBV12-3/TRBV12-4 | TGCGCCAGCAGTTTACGTCAGGGGGAGAGTTCACCCCTCCACTTT | CASSLRQGESSPLHF
many | TRBJ2-7 | NA | TRBV5-1 | TGCGCCAGCAGTCAGGGAGCGGGCTACGAGCAGTACTTC | CASSQGAGYEQYF
NA | TRBJ2-3 | NA | TRBV14 | TGTACCAGCAGCCTGACAGAACTGACTACGCAGTGTTTT | CTSSLTELTTQCF
few | TRBJ2-2 | TRBD2 | TRBV5-6 | TGTGCCAGCAGCCTCGGGCGGGAGAGAGCGGCCGGGAAACTGTTTTTT | CASSLGRERAAGKLFF
few | TRBJ1-1 | NA | TRBV6-1 | TGTGCCAGCAGTGATGGTAGGAGCACTGAAGCTTTCTTT | CASSDGRSTEAFF
once | TRBJ2-2 | NA | TRBV11-1 | TGTGCCAGCAGCTTTAGGGGAGGCACCGGGGAGCTGTTTTTT | CASSFRGGTGELFF
NA | TRBJ2-7 | NA | TRBV12-3/TRBV12-4 | TGTGCCAGCACCTCAATCAGGGGTCCCACCTACGAGCAACACTTT | CASTSIRGPTYEQHF
NA | TRBJ2-3 | NA | TRBV12-5 | TGTGCTAGTGGCCATGCGGGCAGCACAGATAGGCAGTATTTT | CASGHAGSTDRQYF
NA | TRBJ2-2 | NA | TRBV30 | TGTGCCTGGGGCCACTCTCTCAGGACATACACCGGGGAGCCGTTTTTT | CAWGHSLRTYTGEPFF
NA | TRBJ2-7 | NA | TRBV4-3 | TGCGCCAGCAGCCAAATCAGAGGGCCGGTAAGGGAGCAGTACTTC | CASSQIRGPVREQYF
once | TRBJ2-2 | NA | TRBV6-1 | TGTGCCTGCAGTGAATTGGGTAAGGAGCTGTTTTTT | CACSELGKELFF
NA | TRBJ1-5 | TRBD1 | TRBV6-6 | TGTACCAGCAGTTTCGGACAGGGGAATCAGCCCCAGCATTTT | CTSSFGQGNQPQHF
NA | TRBJ2-6 | NA | TRBV28 | TGTGCCAGCCATGTTGGGGGTTCTGGGGCCAACGTCCTGACTTTC | CASHVGGSGANVLTF